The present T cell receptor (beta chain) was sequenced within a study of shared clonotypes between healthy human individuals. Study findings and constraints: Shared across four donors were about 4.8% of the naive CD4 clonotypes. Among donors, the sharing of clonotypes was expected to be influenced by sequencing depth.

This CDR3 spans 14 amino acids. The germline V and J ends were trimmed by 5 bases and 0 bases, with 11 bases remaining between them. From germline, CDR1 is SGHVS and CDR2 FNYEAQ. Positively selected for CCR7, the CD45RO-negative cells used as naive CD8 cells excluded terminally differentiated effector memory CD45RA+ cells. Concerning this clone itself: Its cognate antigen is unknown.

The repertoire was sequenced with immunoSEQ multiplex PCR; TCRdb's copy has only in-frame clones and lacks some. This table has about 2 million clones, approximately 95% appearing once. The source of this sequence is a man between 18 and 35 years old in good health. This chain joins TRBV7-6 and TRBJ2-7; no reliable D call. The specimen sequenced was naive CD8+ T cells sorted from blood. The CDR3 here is CASSLLLSSYEQYF. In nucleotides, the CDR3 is TGTGCCAGCAGCCTCCTCCTCTCCTCCTACGAGCAGTACTTC. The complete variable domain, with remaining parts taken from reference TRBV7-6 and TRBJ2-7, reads GAGVSQSPRYKVTKRGQDVALRCDPISGHVSLYWYRQALGQGPEFLTYFNYEAQQDKSGLPNDRFSAERPEGSISTLTIQRTEQRDSAMYRCASSLLLSSYEQYFGPGTRLTVT.